The clone carrying this T cell receptor (beta chain) was observed a handful of times. The antigen remains undetermined. The CDR3 loop spans 10 amino acids. The V and J ends lost 6 bases and 4 bases respectively, with 6 bases between them. Germline assignment: CDR1 SQVTM and CDR2 ANQGSEA. These data originate in a study of beta chain features in type 1 diabetes. Whole-study context: Cells sorted and examined across all samples totaled approximately 100,000,000.

As every portion of the isolated RNA was reverse transcribed, the sequencing read expressed TCRB transcripts. Using immunoSEQ multiplex PCR, the repertoire was profiled, and TCRdb retains in-frame clones only, with some absent. This table has about 700,000 clones, over 10% appearing once. Study-wide results and caveats: Moderate yet significant TCRB CDR3 shortening was seen in Type 1 diabetes patients in all four CD4+ subsets. VDJ junctions in type 1 diabetes patients carried more deletions and fewer insertions.

The collection from each donor was one heparinised blood draw averaging about 116 mL. Over 95% purity was reached by all sorted populations. The sequencing sample was made of naive CD4+ T cells from blood. The receptor was derived from a man in his late teens or twenties with type 1 diabetes. J is TRBJ1-1 and V is TRBV29-1, with unresolved D. In DNA form, the CDR3 reads TGCAGCGTAAAGGGCACTGAAGCTTTCTTT. Translated, it gives CSVKGTEAFF.